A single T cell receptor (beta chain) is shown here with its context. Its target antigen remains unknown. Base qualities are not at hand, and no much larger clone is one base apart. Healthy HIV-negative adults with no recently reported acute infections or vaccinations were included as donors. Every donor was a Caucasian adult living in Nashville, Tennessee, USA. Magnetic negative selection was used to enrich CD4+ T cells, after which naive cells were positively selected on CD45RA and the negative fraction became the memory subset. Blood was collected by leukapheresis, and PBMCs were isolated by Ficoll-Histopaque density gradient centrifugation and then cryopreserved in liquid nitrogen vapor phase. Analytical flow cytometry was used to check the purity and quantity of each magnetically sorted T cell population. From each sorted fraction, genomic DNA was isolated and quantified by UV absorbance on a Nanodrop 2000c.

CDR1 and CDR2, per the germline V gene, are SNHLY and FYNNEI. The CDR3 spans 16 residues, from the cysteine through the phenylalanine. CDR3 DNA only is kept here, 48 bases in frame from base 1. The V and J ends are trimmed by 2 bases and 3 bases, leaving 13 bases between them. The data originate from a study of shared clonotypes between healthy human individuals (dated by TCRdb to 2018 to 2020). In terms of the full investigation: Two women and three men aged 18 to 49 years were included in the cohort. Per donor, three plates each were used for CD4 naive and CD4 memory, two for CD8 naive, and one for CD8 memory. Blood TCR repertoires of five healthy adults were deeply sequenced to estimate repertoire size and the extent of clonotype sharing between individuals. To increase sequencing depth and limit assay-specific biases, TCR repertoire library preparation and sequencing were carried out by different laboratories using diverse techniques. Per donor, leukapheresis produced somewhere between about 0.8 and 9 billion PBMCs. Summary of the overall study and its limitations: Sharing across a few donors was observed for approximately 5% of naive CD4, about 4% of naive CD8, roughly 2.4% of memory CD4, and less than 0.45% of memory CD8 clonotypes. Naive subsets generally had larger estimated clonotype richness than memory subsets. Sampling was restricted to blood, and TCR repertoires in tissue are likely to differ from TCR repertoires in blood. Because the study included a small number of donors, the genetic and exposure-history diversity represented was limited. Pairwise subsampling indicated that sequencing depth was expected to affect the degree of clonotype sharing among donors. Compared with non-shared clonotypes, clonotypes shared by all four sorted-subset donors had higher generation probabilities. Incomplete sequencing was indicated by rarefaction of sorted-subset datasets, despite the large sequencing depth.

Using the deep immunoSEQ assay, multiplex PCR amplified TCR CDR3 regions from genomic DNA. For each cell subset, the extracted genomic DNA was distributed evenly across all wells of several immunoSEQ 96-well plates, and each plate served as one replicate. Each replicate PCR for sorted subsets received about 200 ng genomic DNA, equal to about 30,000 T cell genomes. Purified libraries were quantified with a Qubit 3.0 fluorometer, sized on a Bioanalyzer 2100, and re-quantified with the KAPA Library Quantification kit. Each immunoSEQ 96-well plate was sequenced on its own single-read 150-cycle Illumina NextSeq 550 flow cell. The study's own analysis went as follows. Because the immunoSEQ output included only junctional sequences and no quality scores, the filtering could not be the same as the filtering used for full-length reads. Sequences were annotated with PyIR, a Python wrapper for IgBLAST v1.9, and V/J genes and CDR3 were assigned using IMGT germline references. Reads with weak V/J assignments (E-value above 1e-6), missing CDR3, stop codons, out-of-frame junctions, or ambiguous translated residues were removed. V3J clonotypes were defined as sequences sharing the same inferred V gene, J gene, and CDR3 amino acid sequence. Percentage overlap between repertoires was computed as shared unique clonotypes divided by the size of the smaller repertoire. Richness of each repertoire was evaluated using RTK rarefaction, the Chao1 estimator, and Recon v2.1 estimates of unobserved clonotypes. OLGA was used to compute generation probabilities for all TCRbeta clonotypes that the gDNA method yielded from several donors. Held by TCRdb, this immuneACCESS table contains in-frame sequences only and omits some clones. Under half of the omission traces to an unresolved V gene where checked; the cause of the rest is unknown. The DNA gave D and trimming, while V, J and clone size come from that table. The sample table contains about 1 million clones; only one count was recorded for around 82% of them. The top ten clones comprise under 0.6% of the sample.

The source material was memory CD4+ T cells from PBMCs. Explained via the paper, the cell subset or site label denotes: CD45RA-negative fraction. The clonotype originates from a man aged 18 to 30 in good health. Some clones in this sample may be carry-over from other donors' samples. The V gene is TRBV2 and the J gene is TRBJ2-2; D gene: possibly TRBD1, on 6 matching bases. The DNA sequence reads TGTGCCAGCAGTGAACGGCAGGCAGGGGACACCGGGGAGCTGTTTTTT. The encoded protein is CASSERQAGDTGELFF.